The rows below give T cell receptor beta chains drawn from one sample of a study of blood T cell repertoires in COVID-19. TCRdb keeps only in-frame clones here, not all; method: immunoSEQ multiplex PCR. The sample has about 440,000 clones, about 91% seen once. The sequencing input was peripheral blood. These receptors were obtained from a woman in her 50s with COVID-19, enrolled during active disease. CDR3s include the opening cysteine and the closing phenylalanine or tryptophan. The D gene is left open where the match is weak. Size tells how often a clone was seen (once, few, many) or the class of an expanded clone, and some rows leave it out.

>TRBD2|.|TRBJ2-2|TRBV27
TGTGCCAGCAGTTTGGGACTAGCTCATTACACCGGGGAGCTGTTTTTT
CASSLGLAHYTGELFF
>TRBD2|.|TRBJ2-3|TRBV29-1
TGCAGCGCCGATGGGAGGGGAGGCACAGATACGCAGTATTTT
CSADGRGGTDTQYF
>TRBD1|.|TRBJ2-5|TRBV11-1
TGTGCCAGCAGCTGGGCCCAGGGGGTCGGGCAGACCCAGTACTTC
CASSWAQGVGQTQYF
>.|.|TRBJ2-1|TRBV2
TGTGCCAGCAGTAGCGGCGACTCCTACAATGAGCAGTTCTTC
CASSSGDSYNEQFF
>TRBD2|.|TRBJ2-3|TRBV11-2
TGTGCCAGCAGCCCACTAGCGGACACAGATACGCAGTATTTT
CASSPLADTDTQYF
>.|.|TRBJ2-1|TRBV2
TGTGCCAGCATGCATAGGGGGAGCAATGAGCAGTTCTTC
CASMHRGSNEQFF
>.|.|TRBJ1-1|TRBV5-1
TGCGCCAGCAGCTACAGGGTCCGAATGAACACTGAAGCTTTCTTT
CASSYRVRMNTEAFF
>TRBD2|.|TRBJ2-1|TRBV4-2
TGTGCCAGCAGCTACCGACTAGCGGGGGGGCGGTGGGATGAGCAGTTCTTC
CASSYRLAGGRWDEQFF
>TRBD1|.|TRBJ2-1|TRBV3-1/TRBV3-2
TGTGCCAGCAGCCGGGGAACTGGGACAGGGAGCGATGAGCAGTTCTTC
CASSRGTGTGSDEQFF
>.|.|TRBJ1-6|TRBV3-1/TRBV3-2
TGTGCCAGCAGCCAAGAGTACAGCCGTAATTCACCCCTCCACTTT
CASSQEYSRNSPLHF
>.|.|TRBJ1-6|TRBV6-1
TGTGCCAGCAGTGAATTACAGTATAATTCACCCCTCCACTTT
CASSELQYNSPLHF
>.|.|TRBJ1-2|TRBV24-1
TGTGCCACCAGCGCTTCAACTGGAGTAAACTATGGCTACACCTTC
CATSASTGVNYGYTF
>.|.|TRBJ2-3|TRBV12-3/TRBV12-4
TGTGCCAGCACCTTTAGGGGGGATACGCAGTATTTT
CASTFRGDTQYF
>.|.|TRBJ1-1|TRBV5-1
TGCGCCAGCAGCTTGACGTCCGCCGGGAACACTGAAGCTTTCTTT
CASSLTSAGNTEAFF
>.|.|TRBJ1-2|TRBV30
TGTGCCTGGAGTGTTAGCGGCTATGGCTACACCTTC
CAWSVSGYGYTF
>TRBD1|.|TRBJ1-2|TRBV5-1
TGCGCCAGCAGCTCGCTTACAGGGGGCGATGGCTACACCTTC
CASSSLTGGDGYTF
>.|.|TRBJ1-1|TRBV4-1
TGCGCCAGCAGGGTTTCCGACTCCCGCGGGGCTTTCTTT
CASRVSDSRGAFF
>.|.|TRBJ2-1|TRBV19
TGTGCCAGTAGTATCGGGTCTAGCACATACAATGAGCAGTTCTTC
CASSIGSSTYNEQFF
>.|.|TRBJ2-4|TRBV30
TGTGCCCTATCCGGGTGGGCCAAAAACATTCAGTACTTC
CALSGWAKNIQYF
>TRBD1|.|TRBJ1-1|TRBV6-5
TGTGCCAGCAGTTGGGGACAGGCGGGCACTGAAGCTTTCTTT
CASSWGQAGTEAFF
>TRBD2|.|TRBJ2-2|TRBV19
TGTGCCAGTAGTATATGGGCGGGGGCGAACACCGGGGAGCTGTTTTTT
CASSIWAGANTGELFF
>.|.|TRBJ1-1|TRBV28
TGTGCCAGCAGTTTAGTGGCAAACACTGAAGCTTTCTTT
CASSLVANTEAFF
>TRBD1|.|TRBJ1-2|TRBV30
TGTGCCTGGAAGAGACAGGGTCCTAACTATGGCTACACCTTC
CAWKRQGPNYGYTF
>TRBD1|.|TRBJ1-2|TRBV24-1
TGTGCCACCAGTGATTTGAACAGGGGCTATGGCTACACCTTC
CATSDLNRGYGYTF
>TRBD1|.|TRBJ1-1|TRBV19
TGTGCCACCGAGTCCGGACAGGGACGGAGCACTGAAGCTTTCTTT
CATESGQGRSTEAFF
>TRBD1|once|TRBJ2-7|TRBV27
TGTGCCAGCAGCCTAAACCGGGACAGGGTATACGAGCAGTACTTC
CASSLNRDRVYEQYF
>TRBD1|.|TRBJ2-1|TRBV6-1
TGTGCCAGCAGTGAACGGCCCGGGGACAGGGGCGGGCTAGCCCTTTACAATGAGCAGTTCTTC
CASSERPGDRGGLALYNEQFF
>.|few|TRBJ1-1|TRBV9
TGTGCCAGCAGCGTAGAGAACAGCCCCAAACAAGCTTTCTTT
CASSVENSPKQAFF